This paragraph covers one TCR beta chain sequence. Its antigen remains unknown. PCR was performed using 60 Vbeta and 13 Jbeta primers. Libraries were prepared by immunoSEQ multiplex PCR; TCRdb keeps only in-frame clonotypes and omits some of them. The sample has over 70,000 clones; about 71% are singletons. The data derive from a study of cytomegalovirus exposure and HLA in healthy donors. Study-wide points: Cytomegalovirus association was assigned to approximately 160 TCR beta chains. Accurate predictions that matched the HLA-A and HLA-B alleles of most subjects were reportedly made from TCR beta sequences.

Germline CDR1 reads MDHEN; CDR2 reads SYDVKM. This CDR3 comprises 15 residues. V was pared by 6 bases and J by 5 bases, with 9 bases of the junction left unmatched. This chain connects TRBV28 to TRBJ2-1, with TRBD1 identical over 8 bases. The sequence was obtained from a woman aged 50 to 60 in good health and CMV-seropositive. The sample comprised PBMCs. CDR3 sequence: CASRPGQAMNNEQFF. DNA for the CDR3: TGTGCCAGCAGGCCGGGACAGGCAATGAACAATGAGCAGTTCTTC.